This T cell receptor (beta chain) was observed in a study of cytomegalovirus exposure and HLA in healthy donors. General study results and limits: As a later analysis showed, a missense DCLRE1C variant was linked to trimming of TCR beta V- and J-genes. The productive fraction for most TCR beta V segments was about 87% or about 30% in an earlier analysis. A cluster of highly shared sequence variants was likely a sequencing artifact.

This CDR3 contains 15 residues. With 3 bases clipped from V and 2 bases from J, the junction kept 6 bases outside the gene matches. Germline V gene lookup returns CDR1 GTSNPN and CDR2 SVGIG (reference sequence). For this clone: Antigen: not known.

Both 60 Vbeta primers and 13 Jbeta primers went into the PCR. TCRdb's copy holds only in-frame clones and misses some; the assay was immunoSEQ multiplex PCR. This table holds over 110,000 clones, 82% found once. The chain employs TRBV30 and TRBJ2-1; 8 positions match TRBD2. Source material: PBMCs. The origin of this receptor is a male donor in good health and CMV-seronegative. CDR3 nucleotide sequence: TGTGCCTGGAGCGCTGGACTAGCTGCCTACAATGAGCAGTTCTTC. It translates to CAWSAGLAAYNEQFF.